A selection of T cell receptor beta chains follows, all from one sample in a study of cytomegalovirus exposure and HLA in healthy donors. The data were produced by immunoSEQ multiplex PCR, yet TCRdb's version contains in-frame clones alone and is incomplete. The sample lists approximately 170,000 clones, approximately 84% occurring once. The sample was PBMCs. All receptors come from a man aged 30-40 years in good health and CMV-seropositive. The CDR3 runs from the conserved cysteine through the conserved F or W. Fields, in order: D gene, V gene, clone size, J gene, CDR3 protein, CDR3 DNA. A D gene is named only where the DNA matches it firmly. The listing skips clone size in some rows; elsewhere it reads once, few, many or a size class.

d_call: TRBD1
v_call: TRBV19
clone_size: .
j_call: TRBJ1-2
cdr3_aa: CASSRTGTGGFGGYTF
cdr3_nt: TGTGCCAGTAGTCGTACCGGGACAGGGGGCTTCGGAGGCTACACCTTC

d_call: .
v_call: TRBV7-9
clone_size: .
j_call: TRBJ2-3
cdr3_aa: CASSASADTQYF
cdr3_nt: TGTGCCAGCAGCGCTAGCGCAGATACGCAGTATTTT

d_call: TRBD1
v_call: TRBV7-2
clone_size: .
j_call: TRBJ1-2
cdr3_aa: CASSLVGAQGVGGGYTF
cdr3_nt: TGTGCCAGCAGCTTAGTGGGGGCACAGGGGGTCGGTGGTGGCTACACCTTC

d_call: .
v_call: TRBV2
clone_size: .
j_call: TRBJ2-3
cdr3_aa: CASSPSTDTQYF
cdr3_nt: TGTGCCAGCAGTCCCAGTACAGATACGCAGTATTTT

d_call: .
v_call: TRBV19
clone_size: .
j_call: TRBJ1-1
cdr3_aa: CASGILTEAFF
cdr3_nt: TGTGCCAGTGGTATCCTCACTGAAGCTTTCTTT

d_call: TRBD1
v_call: TRBV19
clone_size: .
j_call: TRBJ2-2
cdr3_aa: CAGEDRGGTGELFF
cdr3_nt: TGTGCCGGAGAGGACAGGGGGGGCACCGGGGAGCTGTTTTTT

d_call: TRBD2
v_call: TRBV14
clone_size: .
j_call: TRBJ2-5
cdr3_aa: CASIGGGGFGETQYF
cdr3_nt: TGTGCCAGCATTGGGGGGGGAGGGTTTGGAGAGACCCAGTACTTC

d_call: .
v_call: TRBV4-3
clone_size: few
j_call: TRBJ2-1
cdr3_aa: CASSQAGEAYNEQFF
cdr3_nt: TGCGCCAGCAGCCAAGCGGGGGAAGCATACAATGAGCAGTTCTTC

d_call: TRBD2
v_call: TRBV7-3
clone_size: .
j_call: TRBJ2-1
cdr3_aa: CASSYLAGGPFEQFF
cdr3_nt: TGTGCCAGCAGCTACTTAGCGGGAGGGCCCTTTGAGCAGTTCTTC

d_call: TRBD2
v_call: TRBV15
clone_size: .
j_call: TRBJ2-3
cdr3_aa: CATSRAKGSGPTDTQYF
cdr3_nt: TGTGCCACCAGCAGAGCTAAGGGTAGCGGGCCCACAGATACGCAGTATTTT

d_call: TRBD2
v_call: TRBV11-2
clone_size: .
j_call: TRBJ2-3
cdr3_aa: CASSYSGRSTDTQYF
cdr3_nt: TGTGCCAGCAGTTATAGCGGGAGAAGCACAGATACGCAGTATTTT

d_call: .
v_call: TRBV2
clone_size: .
j_call: TRBJ2-2
cdr3_aa: CASRGQGTRGGGELFF
cdr3_nt: TGTGCCAGCAGAGGACAGGGGACGCGGGGGGGCGGGGAGCTGTTTTTT

d_call: TRBD1
v_call: TRBV7-8
clone_size: .
j_call: TRBJ1-5
cdr3_aa: CASSALDRSQPQHF
cdr3_nt: TGTGCCAGCAGCGCGTTGGACAGGTCTCAGCCCCAGCATTTT

d_call: .
v_call: TRBV7-7
clone_size: .
j_call: TRBJ2-3
cdr3_aa: CASSLASGTDTQYF
cdr3_nt: TGTGCTAGCAGCTTAGCTAGCGGCACAGATACGCAGTATTTT

d_call: .
v_call: TRBV7-9
clone_size: .
j_call: TRBJ1-2
cdr3_aa: CASSLVNSPSSYGYTF
cdr3_nt: TGTGCCAGCAGCTTAGTTAACTCCCCGTCGTCCTATGGCTACACCTTC

d_call: TRBD1
v_call: TRBV19
clone_size: .
j_call: TRBJ2-1
cdr3_aa: CASLDRGREGKFF
cdr3_nt: TGTGCCAGCTTGGACAGGGGGCGGGAGGGTAAGTTCTTC

d_call: TRBD1
v_call: TRBV5-4
clone_size: .
j_call: TRBJ1-2
cdr3_aa: CASSLGQGRYGYTF
cdr3_nt: TGTGCCAGCAGCTTGGGACAGGGGAGATATGGCTACACCTTC

d_call: TRBD2
v_call: TRBV7-3
clone_size: .
j_call: TRBJ2-1
cdr3_aa: CASSSTAGTSGSPSSYNEQFF
cdr3_nt: TGTGCCAGCAGCTCGACCGCCGGGACTAGCGGGAGTCCGTCCTCCTACAATGAGCAGTTCTTC

d_call: TRBD2
v_call: TRBV7-6
clone_size: .
j_call: TRBJ2-2
cdr3_aa: CASSRDTSGRAVGELFF
cdr3_nt: TGTGCCAGCAGCCGCGATACTAGCGGGAGGGCCGTCGGGGAGCTGTTTTTT

d_call: TRBD1
v_call: TRBV5-3
clone_size: .
j_call: TRBJ2-7
cdr3_aa: CARSSLPKTGSSYEQYF
cdr3_nt: TGTGCCAGAAGCTCTCTGCCCAAGACAGGGTCTTCCTACGAGCAGTACTTC

d_call: TRBD1
v_call: TRBV28
clone_size: .
j_call: TRBJ1-5
cdr3_aa: CASSWDREFFSNQPQHF
cdr3_nt: TGTGCCAGCAGCTGGGACAGGGAGTTTTTCAGCAATCAGCCCCAGCATTTT

d_call: TRBD1
v_call: TRBV7-2
clone_size: .
j_call: TRBJ2-1
cdr3_aa: CASRKQGNNNEQFF
cdr3_nt: TGTGCCAGCAGGAAACAGGGGAACAACAATGAGCAGTTCTTC

d_call: .
v_call: TRBV29-1
clone_size: .
j_call: TRBJ1-1
cdr3_aa: CSPGGRWKGAFF
cdr3_nt: TGCAGCCCCGGGGGACGGTGGAAGGGAGCTTTCTTT

d_call: TRBD1
v_call: TRBV7-3
clone_size: .
j_call: TRBJ1-5
cdr3_aa: CASSLTGSGEPQHF
cdr3_nt: TGTGCCAGCAGCTTGACAGGGTCCGGGGAGCCCCAGCATTTT